One and the same sample provided the 31 T cell receptor beta chains below, sequenced in a study of T cell responses to AZD1222 COVID-19 vaccine. Sequencing used immunoSEQ multiplex PCR; TCRdb keeps in-frame clones, though not all of them. The profile shows roughly 120,000 clones, around 86% of them singletons. The sample consisted of peripheral blood, taken on day 0 of AZD1222 vaccination. The receptors shown here come from an adult in good health.

The V gene is TRBV4-3, the J gene TRBJ1-2; 7 nucleotides line up with TRBD1. Germline loops: CDR1 LGHNA, CDR2 YSLEER. The CDR3 runs 17 residues. Trimming at V came to 0 bases and at J to 2 bases, leaving 9 bases not matched to a gene. In nucleotides, the CDR3 is TGCGCCAGCAGCCAAGATGGGTCGCGGGACAGAAACTATGGCTACACCTTC. Residues: CASSQDGSRDRNYGYTF.

This chain links TRBV6-6 with TRBJ1-2; TRBD1 matches at 9 bases. CDR1 MNHNY and CDR2 SVGAGI come from the germline V gene (reference sequence). Unmatched junction bases numbered 4, after V lost 2 bases and J lost 6 bases. This CDR3 has 14 residues. CDR3 nucleotides: TGTGCCAGCAGTTACGGGACAGGGTCGGATGGCTACACCTTC. It codes for CASSYGTGSDGYTF.

This clone was picked up one time. V is TRBV28 and J is TRBJ1-1; 7 bases line up with TRBD1. The germline CDR1 and CDR2 sequences are MDHEN and SYDVKM. This CDR3 has 15 residues. V was pared by 4 bases and J by 0 bases, with 5 bases of the junction left unmatched. CDR3 nucleotide sequence: TGTGCCAGCAGTTCGCCTACAGGGGTGAACACTGAAGCTTTCTTT. It codes for CASSSPTGVNTEAFF.

This sequence joins TRBV11-2 and TRBJ1-5, with D possibly TRBD1 on 5 matching bases. Germline V lookup: CDR1 SGHAT, CDR2 FQNNGV. V was pared by 6 bases and J by 0 bases, with 21 bases between. CDR3 length: 18 residues. CDR3 amino acids: CASSTAPPWGYSNQPQHF. The DNA of the CDR3 is TGTGCCAGCAGTACGGCTCCCCCCTGGGGGTATAGCAATCAGCCCCAGCATTTT.

V gene TRBV3-1 (or the pseudogene TRBV3-2) combines with J gene TRBJ2-1; 14 positions agree with TRBD2. Germline V lookup: CDR1 LGHDT, CDR2 YNNKEL (reference sequence). The trim removed 4 bases at V and 10 bases at J, leaving 12 bases unmatched. The CDR3 consists of 17 residues. The CDR3 here is CASSPARTGLAGVEQFF. In nucleotides, the CDR3 is TGTGCCAGCAGCCCCGCTCGAACGGGACTAGCGGGAGTCGAGCAGTTCTTC.

V is TRBV21-1 and J is TRBJ1-5. TRBV21-1 is designated a pseudogene. The CDR3 totals 14 residues. The CDR3 bases are TGTGCCAGCAGCAAAGTCGGGGCTGCTCAGCCCCAGCATTTT. It encodes CASSKVGAAQPQHF.

This chain uses TRBV6-5 with TRBJ1-4, with D possibly matching TRBD1 (6 bases). V was clipped by 6 bases and J by 0 bases, with 8 bases between them. This CDR3 has 14 residues. Germline values: CDR1 MNHEY, CDR2 SVGAGI. CDR3 sequence (DNA): TGTGCCAGCAGCACAGGGACAACTAATGAAAAACTGTTTTTT. This codes for CASSTGTTNEKLFF.

The rearrangement uses TRBV4-2 and TRBJ1-5; no reliable D call. Germline lookup yields CDR1 LGHNA and CDR2 YNFKEQ. This CDR3 region has 13 residues. Trimming pared 0 bases from V and 8 bases from J, leaving 8 bases between. The CDR3 sequence: CASSQEAEKPQHF. DNA of the CDR3: TGTGCCAGCAGCCAAGAAGCCGAAAAGCCCCAGCATTTT.

The chain joins TRBV3-1 (or the pseudogene TRBV3-2) to TRBJ2-1; 7 nucleotides match TRBD1. This CDR3 spans 15 amino acids. V gave up 2 bases and J gave up 1 base; unmatched junction bases: 2. Per the germline V gene, CDR1 is LGHDT and CDR2 is YNNKEL (reference sequence). The chain's CDR3 is CASSQTGQSYNEQFF. The DNA for the CDR3 is TGTGCCAGCAGCCAAACGGGACAGTCCTACAATGAGCAGTTCTTC.

This sequence joins TRBV3-1 (or the pseudogene TRBV3-2) and TRBJ1-5; perhaps TRBD1 as D (6 bases). CDR1 is LGHDT and CDR2 is YNNKEL in the germline V gene (reference sequence). Trimming took 0 bases from V and 11 from J, leaving 11 bases between them. The CDR3 has 13 amino acids. The CDR3 DNA sequence: TGTGCCAGCAGCCAAGAAATGAGGGGGTCCCAGCATTTT. It codes for CASSQEMRGSQHF.

This rearrangement joins TRBV28 to TRBJ2-2; D remains unclear. The CDR3 is 11 residues long. Between the trimmed V and J ends, which lost 3 bases and 6 bases, there was a span of 2 bases. Germline lookup yields CDR1 MDHEN and CDR2 SYDVKM. In DNA, the CDR3 is TGTGCCAGCAGTTTTTCCGGGGAGCTGTTTTTT. This translates into CASSFSGELFF.

The chain joins TRBV23-1 to TRBJ2-7, with D hard to call. TRBV23-1 is given ORF status, its function remaining uncertain. Deletions cut 4 bases from V and 6 bases from J, with 7 bases between. CDR3 size: 11 residues. The CDR3 spells CASSPDGEQYF. The CDR3 nucleotides read TGCGCCAGCAGTCCGGATGGCGAGCAGTACTTC.

This clone was found once. V and J are TRBV5-4 and TRBJ1-3; D possibly corresponds to TRBD1 (6 bases). V was trimmed by 1 base and J by 0 bases, leaving 14 bases between them. The CDR3 covers 17 residues. The germline gives CDR1 SGHNT, CDR2 YYREEE (reference sequence). The CDR3 spells CASSLSGRGASGNTIYF. The CDR3 DNA reads TGTGCCAGCAGCTTGTCGGGGCGGGGGGCCTCTGGAAACACCATATATTTT.

This clone was counted a single time. V gene TRBV6-5 combines with J gene TRBJ2-2; no firm D call. Trimming cost V 7 bases and J 13 bases, with 22 bases left between them. This CDR3 contains 14 residues. Germline V CDR1 and CDR2: MNHEY, SVGAGI. The CDR3 here is CASTSFAASTTLFF. CDR3 coding DNA: TGTGCCAGCACATCCTTTGCGGCTAGTACGACGCTGTTTTTT.

The chain joins TRBV2 to TRBJ1-1; unclear D gene. CDR1 and CDR2 from the germline V gene are SNHLY and FYNNEI. The CDR3 is 14 amino acids. V lost 6 bases, J lost 1 base, and 12 bases lay in between. CDR3 sequence (DNA): TGTGCCAGCAGGTACCGGGAGCAGAACACTGAAGCTTTCTTT. Protein: CASRYREQNTEAFF.

CDR3 region: CASSSSSGQTLFNTGELFF. CDR3 nucleotides: TGTGCCAGCAGCTCCTCTAGCGGGCAGACTCTTTTCAACACCGGGGAGCTGTTTTTT. The rearrangement links TRBV7-6 to TRBJ2-2; the match to TRBD2 covers 8 bases. With 4 bases clipped from V and 2 bases from J, the junction kept 15 bases outside the gene matches. Germline V gene lookup returns CDR1 SGHVS and CDR2 FNYEAQ. This CDR3 has 19 amino acids.

The rearrangement links TRBV18 to TRBJ2-7, with TRBD1 identical over 10 bases. This CDR3 is 15 amino acids long. The V and J ends lost 3 bases and 7 bases, in that order; junction bases with no gene match: 9. Germline V lookup: CDR1 KGHSH, CDR2 LQKENI. The CDR3, as DNA: TGTGCCAGCTCACCCCCGGGACAGGGGTTGAGGGAGCAGTACTTC. Its translation: CASSPPGQGLREQYF.

The chain employs TRBV5-4 and TRBJ1-2; 9 bases fit TRBD1. This CDR3 comprises 13 residues. Trimming removed 5 bases from V and 4 bases from J; junction bases left unmatched: 3. CDR1 is SGHNT and CDR2 is YYREEE in the germline V gene (reference sequence). CDR3 coding DNA: TGTGCCAGCAGATCGGACAGGGGCTATGGCTACACCTTC. Translated: CASRSDRGYGYTF. Together with reference TRBV5-4 and TRBJ1-2, the CDR3 gives the full variable domain: ETGVTQSPTHLIKTRGQQVTLRCSSQSGHNTVSWYQQALGQGPQFIFQYYREEENGRGNFPPRFSGLQFPNYSSELNVNALELDDSALYLCASRSDRGYGYTFGSGTRLTVV.

The chain combines TRBV29-1 with TRBJ1-3; 7 nucleotides agree with TRBD1. The germline CDR1 and CDR2 sequences are SQVTM and ANQGSEA. Unmatched junction bases numbered 10, after V lost 7 bases and J lost 4 bases. The CDR3 totals 14 residues. The CDR3 coding sequence is TGCAGCGCTGGCGACAGGGTGGCGGGAAACACCATATATTTT. Protein: CSAGDRVAGNTIYF.

Regarding this clone: Because the CDR3's place on the DNA is in doubt, the DNA is left out and the CDR3 is given as listed by TCRdb. The rearrangement joins TRBV1 to TRBJ2-6; no check of the table's D call, TRBD2, against the DNA was made. TRBV1 constitutes a pseudogene. The CDR3 is made up of 19 amino acids, end residues included. CDR3 loop: CTSSQWGPGTKRGANVLTF.

The V gene is TRBV28, the J gene TRBJ1-2; 10 positions match TRBD1. Germline trimming cut 9 bases from V and 5 bases from J; bases unmatched to any gene: 6. Germline assignment: CDR1 MDHEN and CDR2 SYDVKM. This CDR3 has 13 residues. DNA for the CDR3: TGTGCCAGTGAACCGGGACAGGGGTATGGCTACACCTTC. Amino acid sequence: CASEPGQGYGYTF.

This sequence joins TRBV4-3 and TRBJ2-2; TRBD2 might be the D (6 bases). The CDR3 runs 15 residues. The ends were cut back, 0 bases at V and 7 bases at J, with 12 bases in the middle. The germline V gene has CDR1 LGHNA and CDR2 YSLEER. The CDR3 nucleotides are TGCGCCAGCAGCCAAGATTGGTCCGGGGGCGGGGAGCTGTTTTTT. It specifies CASSQDWSGGGELFF.

J is TRBJ2-5 and V is TRBV28; D is uncertain. This CDR3 contains 11 residues. Germline-derived CDR1 and CDR2 are MDHEN and SYDVKM. V was cut by 4 bases and J by 0 bases, with 0 bases left in between. This CDR3 reads CASSYQETQYF. CDR3 coding DNA: TGTGCCAGCAGTTACCAAGAGACCCAGTACTTC.

This clone was seen a single time. The chain uses TRBV6-1 and TRBJ2-1, with TRBD2 matching over 8 bases. Looked up from germline, CDR1 is MNHNS and CDR2 is SASEGT. With 8 bases clipped from V and 6 bases from J, the junction kept 3 bases outside the gene matches. CDR3 length: 12 amino acids. The CDR3 is CASCLAGNEQFF. The CDR3 nucleotides read TGTGCCAGCTGTCTAGCGGGCAATGAGCAGTTCTTC.

The chain employs TRBV5-6 and TRBJ2-1, with a weak D call TRBD1 (6 bases). The V gene lost 3 bases and the J gene lost 8 bases, with 9 bases spanning the gap. Germline values: CDR1 SGHDT, CDR2 YYEEEE. The CDR3 sequence is 12 residues long. This chain's CDR3 is CASSSQGYEQFF. The DNA of the CDR3 is TGTGCCAGCAGCTCGCAGGGGTATGAGCAGTTCTTC. Drawing the rest from reference TRBV5-6 and TRBJ2-1, the complete variable domain is DAGVTQSPTHLIKTRGQQVTLRCSPKSGHDTVSWYQQALGQGPQFIFQYYEEEERQRGNFPDRFSGHQFPNYSSELNVNALLLGDSALYLCASSSQGYEQFFGPGTRLTVL.

The rearrangement uses TRBV7-2 and TRBJ2-7; D is unclear. V lost 4 bases to trimming and J lost 0 bases, with 10 bases between them. This CDR3 is 14 amino acids long. CDR1 and CDR2 (germline): SGHTA, FQGNSA. As DNA, the CDR3 is TGTGCCAGCAGCTCATTACAAAGCTCCTACGAGCAGTACTTC. This translates into CASSSLQSSYEQYF.

For this clone: The sample holds other DNA sequences that translate to the same CDR3. J is TRBJ1-1 and V is TRBV5-1; possibly TRBD1 for D (5 bases). V lost 4 bases, J lost 0 bases, and 10 bases lay in between. This CDR3 has 14 residues. Looked up from germline, CDR1 is SGHRS and CDR2 is YFSETQ. The CDR3 DNA follows: TGCGCCAGCAGCCTGGGGACCGTGAACACTGAAGCTTTCTTT. The encoded protein is CASSLGTVNTEAFF.

This clone was counted a single time. V and J are TRBV19 and TRBJ2-5, with D uncertain. Germline CDR1 is LNHDA and CDR2 is SQIVND (reference sequence). The V end was cut by 0 bases, the J end by 5 bases, with 4 bases between. CDR3 size: 12 residues. The CDR3 reads CASSIDRETQYF. CDR3 bases: TGTGCCAGTAGTATAGATCGGGAGACCCAGTACTTC.

The chain links TRBV28 to TRBJ2-7; D uncertain. In germline, CDR1 is MDHEN, CDR2 SYDVKM. V lost 5 bases, J lost 2 bases, and 16 bases lay in between. CDR3 size: 15 residues. CDR3 coding DNA: TGTGCCAGCAGTGACATTGGGATAGCAACCTACGAGCAGTACTTC. This translates into CASSDIGIATYEQYF. The whole variable domain, remainder taken from reference TRBV28 and TRBJ2-7, is DVKVTQSSRYLVKRTGEKVFLECVQDMDHENMFWYRQDPGLGLRLIYFSYDVKMKEKGDIPEGYSVSREKKERFSLILESASTNQTSMYLCASSDIGIATYEQYFGPGTRLTVT.

The rearrangement uses TRBV7-2 and TRBJ2-3; 8 bases are shared with TRBD1. Per the germline V gene, CDR1 is SGHTA and CDR2 is FQGNSA. The CDR3 spans 17 residues. With 4 bases clipped from V and 0 bases from J, the junction kept 9 bases outside the gene matches. The CDR3 spells CASSSRDRLSSTDTQYF. The CDR3 DNA reads as TGTGCCAGCAGCTCCCGGGACAGGTTATCTAGCACAGATACGCAGTATTTT. Variable domain in full (rest from reference TRBV7-2 and TRBJ2-3): GAGVSQSPSNKVTEKGKDVELRCDPISGHTALYWYRQSLGQGLEFLIYFQGNSAPDKSGLPSDRFSAERTGGSVSTLTIQRTQQEDSAVYLCASSSRDRLSSTDTQYFGPGTRLTVL.

V usage is TRBV3-1 (or the pseudogene TRBV3-2) and J usage is TRBJ2-1; 8 bases match TRBD1. Unmatched junction bases numbered 11, after V lost 3 bases and J lost 10 bases. Germline V gives CDR1 LGHDT, CDR2 YNNKEL (reference sequence). The CDR3 contains 15 residues. DNA of the CDR3: TGTGCCAGCAGCCAGAGGCAGGGGGCTTTATCCGAGCAGTTCTTC. Its translation is CASSQRQGALSEQFF.